These 28 T cell receptor beta chains were sequenced from one sample in a study of T cell responses to AZD1222 COVID-19 vaccine. Only in-frame clones appear in the TCRdb table, and some are missing; sequencing was by immunoSEQ multiplex PCR. Here the sample spans 110,000 to 150,000 clones, 85% to 95% being singletons. The specimen was peripheral blood, collected after recovery from COVID-19. Every receptor here comes from an adult who had recovered from COVID-19.

Note on this clone: At the DNA level, this CDR3 is encoded by other sequences in the same sample as well. The V call is TRBV7-8, the J call TRBJ1-1; D unclear. The CDR3 extends over 13 amino acids. The V end lost 1 base, the J end lost 4 bases, and 7 bases lay between the germline ends. The germline V gene encodes CDR1 SGHVS and CDR2 FQNEAQ. CDR3 amino acids: CASSLGTITEAFF. DNA for the CDR3: TGTGCCAGCAGCTTAGGGACGATCACTGAAGCTTTCTTT.

The V call is TRBV5-1, the J call TRBJ2-1; no clear D. The CDR3 extends over 15 amino acids. The germline gives CDR1 SGHRS, CDR2 YFSETQ. Trimming removed 4 bases from V and 0 bases from J, with 11 bases in between. For the CDR3, the DNA is TGCGCCAGCAGCCCAGGAATAAGCTCCTACAATGAGCAGTTCTTC. This codes for CASSPGISSYNEQFF. The entire variable domain, with the rest obtained from reference TRBV5-1 and TRBJ2-1, is as follows: KAGVTQTPRYLIKTRGQQVTLSCSPISGHRSVSWYQQTPGQGLQFLFEYFSETQRNKGNFPGRFSGRQFSNSRSEMNVSTLELGDSALYLCASSPGISSYNEQFFGPGTRLTVL.

This chain links TRBV7-9 with TRBJ2-3, with D tentatively TRBD1 (6 bases). This CDR3 is 15 amino acids long. Germline assignment: CDR1 SEHNR and CDR2 FQNEAQ (reference sequence). Trimming shortened V by 3 bases and J by 3 bases, and 13 bases separated the two germline ends. The CDR3: CASSLDTGQTDTQYF. In nucleotides, the CDR3 is TGTGCCAGCAGCTTGGATACAGGGCAAACAGATACGCAGTATTTT.

The chain joins TRBV3-1 (or the pseudogene TRBV3-2) to TRBJ1-3; D is ambiguous. V was shortened by 3 bases and J by 2 bases, with 14 bases between the two germline ends. This CDR3 spans 16 amino acids. Germline CDR1 and CDR2: LGHDT and YNNKEL (reference sequence). The CDR3, as DNA: TGTGCCAGCAGCCATGTCCGGGCCCAAGCTGGAAACACCATATATTTT. This codes for CASSHVRAQAGNTIYF.

The rearrangement uses TRBV6-5 and TRBJ2-1; TRBD2 matches 12 bases. The CDR3 extends over 15 amino acids. Trimming at V came to 2 bases and at J to 7 bases, leaving 3 bases not matched to a gene. The germline V gene encodes CDR1 MNHEY and CDR2 SVGAGI. The CDR3 DNA reads as TGTGCCAGCAGTTACGGACTAGCGGGGAGGAATGAGCAGTTCTTC. It specifies CASSYGLAGRNEQFF.

J is TRBJ2-1 and V is TRBV11-2; 9 nucleotides line up with TRBD2. There are 19 residues in the CDR3. V was pared by 6 bases and J by 0 bases, with 15 bases of the junction left unmatched. Germline CDR1 reads SGHAT; CDR2 reads FQNNGV. Here the CDR3 DNA reads TGTGCCAGCAGAGCTCGGCTAGCGGGGCTGAAGAGCTCCTACAATGAGCAGTTCTTC. Translating it yields CASRARLAGLKSSYNEQFF.

The rearrangement uses TRBV7-8 and TRBJ2-7; 9 bases agree with TRBD1. This CDR3 contains 17 residues. V lost 1 base and J lost 4; bases outside the gene matches: 11. Germline V CDR1 and CDR2: SGHVS, FQNEAQ. For the CDR3, the DNA is TGTGCCAGCAGCTTAGATTTGTACGGACAGGGGATTTACGAGCAGTACTTC. Translated: CASSLDLYGQGIYEQYF.

The rearrangement joins TRBV5-1 to TRBJ2-3, with TRBD2 matching 9 bases. CDR1 and CDR2 from the germline V gene are SGHRS and YFSETQ. V lost 0 bases and J lost 2; bases outside the gene matches: 4. The CDR3 covers 16 residues. The CDR3 spells CASSLGPSGNTDTQYF. CDR3 DNA: TGCGCCAGCAGCTTGGGTCCTAGCGGGAACACAGATACGCAGTATTTT.

The chain links TRBV19 to TRBJ1-3; D gene uncertain. The germline V gene has CDR1 LNHDA and CDR2 SQIVND (reference sequence). Trimming removed 3 bases from V and 0 bases from J, with 24 bases in between. CDR3 length: 20 residues. The DNA of the CDR3 is TGTGCCAGTAGTATGCCCGGGAGGAGCTTACAACGGAACTCTGGAAACACCATATATTTT. This gives the protein CASSMPGRSLQRNSGNTIYF.

In DNA, the CDR3 is TGTGCCAGTAGTATAGCGGCCAGTAGTAACGAGCAGTACTTC. Its translation is CASSIAASSNEQYF. The rearrangement uses TRBV19 and TRBJ2-7; D is unresolved. V dropped 1 base and J dropped 5 bases, with 12 bases sitting between them. CDR1 is LNHDA and CDR2 is SQIVND in the germline V gene (reference sequence). The CDR3 has 14 residues.

The rearrangement uses TRBV6-5 and TRBJ1-2, with D unclear. Trimming left V 8 bases short and J 5 bases short, with 18 bases between. Germline CDR1 and CDR2: MNHEY and SVGAGI. The CDR3 has 14 residues. The CDR3 DNA sequence: TGTGCCAGCTTTCCTAACAGCGCTTCTTATGGCTACACCTTC. Translating it yields CASFPNSASYGYTF.

The CDR3 loop is CASSPTGTDGETQYF. The CDR3 region has the DNA TGTGCCAGCAGCCCAACAGGGACGGATGGGGAGACCCAGTACTTC. V usage is TRBV7-9 and J usage is TRBJ2-5; a weak D match, TRBD1 (6 bases). CDR3 length equals 15 residues. V lost 5 bases to trimming and J lost 5 bases, with 18 bases between them. Per germline, CDR1 SEHNR and CDR2 FQNEAQ (reference sequence).

The chain carries TRBV18 and TRBJ2-7; D remains ambiguous. This CDR3 is 12 amino acids long. Germline CDR1 reads KGHSH; CDR2 reads LQKENI. V lost 3 bases and J lost 1, with 4 bases in between. The CDR3 region has the DNA TGTGCCAGCTCACCGGAATCCTACGAGCAGTACTTC. It encodes CASSPESYEQYF.

V is TRBV29-1 and J is TRBJ2-3, with 8 bases aligning to TRBD1. The V and J ends lost 7 bases and 0 bases, in that order; junction bases with no gene match: 9. The CDR3 loop spans 15 amino acids. The germline V gene has CDR1 SQVTM and CDR2 ANQGSEA. The CDR3 protein is CSGKTGAASTDTQYF. Written as DNA, the CDR3 is TGCAGCGGGAAGACAGGGGCCGCTAGCACAGATACGCAGTATTTT.

The V and J genes are TRBV10-3 and TRBJ2-7, with D possibly matching TRBD2 (5 bases). The CDR3 covers 14 residues. Germline assignment: CDR1 ENHRY and CDR2 SYGVKD. Trimming pared 0 bases from V and 0 bases from J, leaving 6 bases between. This CDR3 is CAISESGSSYEQYF. The CDR3 nucleotides read TGTGCCATCAGTGAGTCTGGGAGCTCCTACGAGCAGTACTTC.

V usage is TRBV28 and J usage is TRBJ2-7, with 11 bases lining up with TRBD2. The V gene end was trimmed by 7 bases and the J gene end by 7 bases; junction bases not matched to a gene: 18. The CDR3 has 17 amino acids. Germline assignment: CDR1 MDHEN and CDR2 SYDVKM. CDR3 nucleotide sequence: TGTGCCAGCAACCGACCCCGAGGGACTAGCGGACGCGCGGAGCAGTACTTC. Translated: CASNRPRGTSGRAEQYF. The variable domain in full, completed from reference TRBV28 and TRBJ2-7, reads DVKVTQSSRYLVKRTGEKVFLECVQDMDHENMFWYRQDPGLGLRLIYFSYDVKMKEKGDIPEGYSVSREKKERFSLILESASTNQTSMYLCASNRPRGTSGRAEQYFGPGTRLTVT.

The chain has TRBV28 and TRBJ1-2, with 11 bases aligning to TRBD1. This CDR3 has 15 residues. V was clipped by 3 bases and J by 2 bases; unmatched bases: 2. Per the germline V gene, CDR1 is MDHEN and CDR2 is SYDVKM. The CDR3 DNA reads TGTGCCAGCAGTTTTGGGGACAGGGGGAACTATGGCTACACCTTC. The encoded protein is CASSFGDRGNYGYTF.

The chain links TRBV28 to TRBJ2-7; 8 bases map to TRBD2. Germline lookup yields CDR1 MDHEN and CDR2 SYDVKM. V gave up 6 bases and J gave up 4 bases; unmatched junction bases: 5. The CDR3 spans 13 residues. In DNA, the CDR3 is TGTGCCAGCAGGTCGGGACTAGGTTACGAGCAGTACTTC. Its protein product is CASRSGLGYEQYF. The whole variable domain, remainder taken from reference TRBV28 and TRBJ2-7, is DVKVTQSSRYLVKRTGEKVFLECVQDMDHENMFWYRQDPGLGLRLIYFSYDVKMKEKGDIPEGYSVSREKKERFSLILESASTNQTSMYLCASRSGLGYEQYFGPGTRLTVT.

This sequence joins TRBV5-1 and TRBJ2-1, with unresolved D. The CDR3 spans 15 residues. With 0 bases removed from V and 6 bases from J, the gap between germline ends came to 13 bases. The germline V gene encodes CDR1 SGHRS and CDR2 YFSETQ. CDR3 loop: CASSLEGIVPNEQFF. The CDR3 nucleotides are TGCGCCAGCAGCTTGGAGGGTATCGTCCCCAATGAGCAGTTCTTC. The whole variable domain, remainder taken from reference TRBV5-1 and TRBJ2-1, is KAGVTQTPRYLIKTRGQQVTLSCSPISGHRSVSWYQQTPGQGLQFLFEYFSETQRNKGNFPGRFSGRQFSNSRSEMNVSTLELGDSALYLCASSLEGIVPNEQFFGPGTRLTVL.

V gene TRBV27 combines with J gene TRBJ2-1; a possible D gene is TRBD1 (5 bases). CDR1 is MNHEY and CDR2 is SMNVEV in the germline V gene (reference sequence). The V end lost 1 base, the J end lost 8 bases, and 12 bases lay between the germline ends. The CDR3 is 14 amino acids. CDR3 bases: TGTGCCAGCAGTTTATGGGGCAGGGTCGATGAGCAGTTCTTC. This translates into CASSLWGRVDEQFF.

The rearrangement links TRBV6-1 to TRBJ1-2; possibly TRBD1 for D (6 bases). Trimming removed 0 bases at V and 0 bases at J, with 11 bases between. Germline values: CDR1 MNHNS, CDR2 SASEGT. The CDR3 runs to 16 residues. CDR3 loop: CASSEAGGPPNYGYTF. The DNA of the CDR3 is TGTGCCAGCAGTGAAGCCGGGGGCCCCCCTAACTATGGCTACACCTTC.

CDR3 amino acids: CASTQSGAAPTEQFF. For the CDR3, the DNA is TGTGCCAGTACCCAAAGCGGGGCGGCCCCCACTGAGCAGTTCTTC. The genes are TRBV19 and TRBJ2-1, with 7 positions matching TRBD2. The germline CDR1 and CDR2 sequences are LNHDA and SQIVND (reference sequence). The CDR3 extends over 15 amino acids. The V and J ends lost 7 bases and 9 bases, in that order; junction bases with no gene match: 15.

This chain connects TRBV30 to TRBJ2-1; 7 bases are a match to TRBD1. The CDR3 totals 14 residues. CDR1 is GTSNPN, CDR2 SVGIG, per germline (reference sequence). V trimming: 5 bases; J trimming: 8 bases; junction bases outside the gene matches: 12. The CDR3 DNA reads TGTGCCTGGTCCATGGGCAGGGGGATCGATGAGCAGTTCTTC. Its protein product is CAWSMGRGIDEQFF.

The chain is built from TRBV2 and TRBJ2-7, with D possibly TRBD2 on 5 matching bases. The CDR3 has 13 amino acids. In germline, CDR1 is SNHLY, CDR2 FYNNEI. Deletions cut 1 base from V and 12 bases from J, with 16 bases between. For the CDR3, the DNA is TGTGCCAGCAGTGAAGAAGTTGGAGCGGCTGGGTACTTC. Protein sequence: CASSEEVGAAGYF.

The rearrangement uses TRBV9 and TRBJ1-3; D ambiguous. Per the germline V gene, CDR1 is SGDLS and CDR2 is YYNGEE. Trimming left V 7 bases short and J 1 base short, with 6 bases between. This CDR3 comprises 12 residues. CDR3 sequence: CASGGSGNTIYF. The DNA for the CDR3 is TGTGCCAGCGGAGGTTCTGGAAACACCATATATTTT.

The chain combines TRBV6-5 with TRBJ1-2; D perhaps matches TRBD1 (6 bases). The V end lost 5 bases, the J end lost 8 bases, and 15 bases lay between the germline ends. This CDR3 spans 13 amino acids. Germline V gives CDR1 MNHEY, CDR2 SVGAGI. This CDR3 reads CASSPPGGQGYTF. The CDR3 DNA reads as TGTGCCAGCAGTCCGCCCGGGGGGCAAGGCTACACCTTC.

The chain carries TRBV30 and TRBJ2-6; a possible D gene is TRBD1 (5 bases). Germline loops: CDR1 GTSNPN, CDR2 SVGIG (reference sequence). Trimming took off 3 bases at V and 0 bases at J, with 15 bases between the two ends. CDR3 length: 17 residues. This CDR3 is CAWSRRPGPSGANVLTF. Written as DNA, the CDR3 is TGTGCCTGGAGCCGACGCCCAGGGCCCTCTGGGGCCAACGTCCTGACTTTC.

This clone occurred once. The gene calls are TRBV25-1 and TRBJ2-1; 12 bases line up with TRBD2. The germline CDR1 and CDR2 sequences are MGHDK and SYGVNS. This CDR3 spans 17 amino acids. With 7 bases clipped from V and 5 bases from J, the junction kept 12 bases outside the gene matches. The CDR3 spells CASTGLAGTPGNNEQFF. CDR3 sequence (DNA): TGTGCCAGCACGGGACTAGCGGGTACGCCCGGAAACAATGAGCAGTTCTTC.